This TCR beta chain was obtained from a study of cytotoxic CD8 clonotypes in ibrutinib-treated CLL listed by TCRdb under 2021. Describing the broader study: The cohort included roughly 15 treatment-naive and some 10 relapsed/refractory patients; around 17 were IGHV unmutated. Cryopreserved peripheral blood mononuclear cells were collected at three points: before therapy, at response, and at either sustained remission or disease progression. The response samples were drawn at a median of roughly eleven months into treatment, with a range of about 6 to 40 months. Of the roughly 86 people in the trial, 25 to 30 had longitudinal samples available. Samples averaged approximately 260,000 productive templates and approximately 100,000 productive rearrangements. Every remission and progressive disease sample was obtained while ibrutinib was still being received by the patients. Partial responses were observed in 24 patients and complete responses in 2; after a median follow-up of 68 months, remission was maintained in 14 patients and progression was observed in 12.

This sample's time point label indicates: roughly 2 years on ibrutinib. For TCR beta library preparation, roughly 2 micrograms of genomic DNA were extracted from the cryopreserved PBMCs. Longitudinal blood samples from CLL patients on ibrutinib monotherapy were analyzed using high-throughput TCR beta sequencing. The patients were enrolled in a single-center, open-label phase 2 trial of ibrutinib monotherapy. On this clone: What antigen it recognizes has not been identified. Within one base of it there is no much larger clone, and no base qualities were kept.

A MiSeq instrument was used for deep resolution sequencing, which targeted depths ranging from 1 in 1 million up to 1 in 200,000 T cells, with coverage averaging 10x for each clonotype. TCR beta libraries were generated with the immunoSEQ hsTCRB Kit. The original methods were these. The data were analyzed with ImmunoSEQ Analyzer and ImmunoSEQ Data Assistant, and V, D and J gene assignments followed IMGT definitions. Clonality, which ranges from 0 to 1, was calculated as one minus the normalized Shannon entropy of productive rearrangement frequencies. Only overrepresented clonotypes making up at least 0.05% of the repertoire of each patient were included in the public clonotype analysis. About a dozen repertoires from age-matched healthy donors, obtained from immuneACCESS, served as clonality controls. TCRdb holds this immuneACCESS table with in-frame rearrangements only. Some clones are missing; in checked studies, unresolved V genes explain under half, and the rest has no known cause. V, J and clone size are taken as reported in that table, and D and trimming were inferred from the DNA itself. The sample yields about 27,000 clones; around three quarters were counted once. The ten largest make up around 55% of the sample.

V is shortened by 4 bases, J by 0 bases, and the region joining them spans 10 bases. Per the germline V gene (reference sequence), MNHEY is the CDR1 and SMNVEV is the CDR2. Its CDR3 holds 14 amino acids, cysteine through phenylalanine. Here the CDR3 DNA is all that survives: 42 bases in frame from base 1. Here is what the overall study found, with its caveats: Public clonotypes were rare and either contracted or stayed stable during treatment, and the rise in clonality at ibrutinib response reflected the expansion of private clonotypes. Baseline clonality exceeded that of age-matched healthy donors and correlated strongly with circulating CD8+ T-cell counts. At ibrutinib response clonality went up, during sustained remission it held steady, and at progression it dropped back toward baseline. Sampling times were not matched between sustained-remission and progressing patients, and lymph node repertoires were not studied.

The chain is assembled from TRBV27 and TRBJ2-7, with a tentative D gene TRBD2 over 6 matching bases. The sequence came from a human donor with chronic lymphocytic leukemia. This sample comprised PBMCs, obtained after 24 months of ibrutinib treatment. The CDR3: CASSWRGLSYEQYF. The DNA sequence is TGTGCCAGCAGTTGGAGGGGCCTCTCCTACGAGCAGTACTTC.